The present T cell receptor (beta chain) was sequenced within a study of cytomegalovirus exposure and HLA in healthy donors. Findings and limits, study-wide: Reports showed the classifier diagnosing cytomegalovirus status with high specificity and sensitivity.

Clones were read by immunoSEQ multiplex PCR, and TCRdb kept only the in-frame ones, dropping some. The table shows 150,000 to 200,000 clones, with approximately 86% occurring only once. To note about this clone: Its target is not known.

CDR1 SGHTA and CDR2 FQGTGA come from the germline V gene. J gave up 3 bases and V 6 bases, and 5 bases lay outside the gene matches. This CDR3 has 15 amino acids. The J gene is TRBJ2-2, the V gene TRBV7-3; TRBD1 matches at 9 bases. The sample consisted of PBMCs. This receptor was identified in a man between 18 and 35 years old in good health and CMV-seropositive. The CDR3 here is CASRPGTGYTGELFF. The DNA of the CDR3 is TGTGCCAGCAGACCCGGGACAGGGTACACCGGGGAGCTGTTTTTT.